This is a list of T cell receptor beta chains from one sample in a study of cytotoxic CD8 clonotypes in ibrutinib-treated CLL. Produced via immunoSEQ multiplex PCR; TCRdb's table is partial and in-frame only. The sample includes around 200,000 clones, roughly 77% seen only once; the top ten take approximately 6%. The sample here was PBMCs, taken after 12 months of ibrutinib treatment. These receptors were obtained from a human donor with chronic lymphocytic leukemia. CDR3s include the opening cysteine and the closing phenylalanine or tryptophan. The D gene is left open where the match is weak. Not all rows give a size; the values are once, few, many and, for expanded clones, a class.

j_gene	abundance	d_gene	v_gene	CDR3nt	CDR3aa
TRBJ2-2	few	TRBD2	TRBV6-5	TGTGCCAGCAGTTGGACTAGCGGGGGCACCGGGGAGCTGTTTTTT	CASSWTSGGTGELFF
TRBJ1-5	.	.	TRBV7-2	TGTGCCAGCAGCCCCGCTGGTCCGGGGAGGCAGCCCCAGCATTTT	CASSPAGPGRQPQHF
TRBJ2-2	many	TRBD2	TRBV19	TGTGCCAGTAGTTCCTCACCCCTGACTAGCGGATACACCGGGGAGCTGTTTTTT	CASSSSPLTSGYTGELFF
TRBJ1-5	.	.	TRBV10-2	TGCGCCAGCAGACAGCGTAGCAATCAGCCCCAGCATTTT	CASRQRSNQPQHF
TRBJ1-5	.	.	TRBV7-2	TGTGCCAGCAGCCCCCCCGGCGGCAGCCATAATCAGCCCCAGCATTTT	CASSPPGGSHNQPQHF
TRBJ2-3	.	TRBD2	TRBV30	TGTGCCTGGAGTGTCGGGACTAGCGGGAGCGAGCAGTATTTT	CAWSVGTSGSEQYF
TRBJ2-7	.	.	TRBV6-6	TGTGCCAGCAGTTACGCCACAGGGTCCCACGAGCAGTACTTC	CASSYATGSHEQYF
TRBJ1-1	.	.	TRBV20-1	TGCAGTGCTAGAGGGGGGCGAGGGGTTTTCTTT	CSARGGRGVFF
TRBJ2-1	few	TRBD2	TRBV4-1	TGCGCCAGCAGCGGGCTAGCGGAAAATGAGCAGTTCTTC	CASSGLAENEQFF
TRBJ1-4	few	TRBD1	TRBV6-6	TGTGCCAGCAGTTACCCCCCCGGGACAGGGCGTGAAAAACTGTTTTTT	CASSYPPGTGREKLFF
TRBJ2-3	few	TRBD2	TRBV19	TGTGCCAGTAGTATCGAGCGGGGGTCAGATACGCAGTATTTT	CASSIERGSDTQYF
TRBJ1-3	.	.	TRBV6-5	TGTGCCAGCAGTTACGGGGCTCTGGGAGGAAACACCATATATTTT	CASSYGALGGNTIYF
TRBJ1-2	.	.	TRBV6-1	TGTGCCAGCAGTGTTTCCGGGGGGCTTGATGGCTACACCTTC	CASSVSGGLDGYTF
TRBJ1-1	.	.	TRBV18	TGTGCCAGCTCACCACCGGTAGGGGGAAAGAACACTGAAGCTTTCTTT	CASSPPVGGKNTEAFF
TRBJ2-5	.	TRBD1	TRBV9	TGTGCCAGCAGCGTAGCGGGACAGTACCAAGAGACCCAGTACTTC	CASSVAGQYQETQYF
TRBJ2-3	.	.	TRBV7-7	TGTGCTAGCAGCTTAGGAAGAACAGATACGCAGTATTTT	CASSLGRTDTQYF
TRBJ2-2	once	TRBD2	TRBV6-1	TGTGCCAGCAGTAAGCGGGGGGCACTTACCGGGGAGCTGTTTTTT	CASSKRGALTGELFF
TRBJ1-2	few	.	TRBV6-5	TGTGCCAGCAGTTACTCTAAGGTCTATGGCTACACCTTC	CASSYSKVYGYTF
TRBJ1-2	.	.	TRBV30	TGTGCCTGGAGTGCACTCAGGGTCTATGGCTACACCTTC	CAWSALRVYGYTF
TRBJ2-2	.	.	TRBV7-3	TGTGCCAGCAGCTTAAATAGCGGTCCGAACACCGGGGAGCTGTTTTTT	CASSLNSGPNTGELFF
TRBJ2-3	.	.	TRBV27	TGTGCCAGCAGTTTGTATACGAGCACAGATACGCAGTATTTT	CASSLYTSTDTQYF
TRBJ2-7	few	.	TRBV7-9	TGTGCCAGCAGCTTAAGGTCTGCTTCCTACGAGCAGTACTTC	CASSLRSASYEQYF
TRBJ2-1	.	TRBD1	TRBV23-1	TGCGCCGGAGGGACAGGGGGGAGCTCCTACAATGAGCAGTTCTTC	CAGGTGGSSYNEQFF
TRBJ2-7	.	TRBD1	TRBV4-3	TGCGCCAGCAGCCAGGATTCCAGGGGGCACGAGCAGTACTTC	CASSQDSRGHEQYF